The next 14 T cell receptor beta chains were all read from a single sample in a study of T cells in Graves' hyperthyroidism and ophthalmopathy. The source material, RNA transcripts, was used to amplify TCR beta CDR3 regions. First-round RT-PCR targeting the TCR CDR3 was performed with the HTBI primer set. TCRdb re-derived calls from the multiplex PCR reads in MiXCR, one entry per CDR3 protein. The table records 370,000 or so distinct CDR3 sequences, just under 25% of them present only once. Input material: blood. These receptors all come from a man between 50 and 59 years old with Graves' hyperthyroidism.

This clonotype was seen repeatedly, ten times or more. The chain recombines TRBV20-1 with TRBJ2-7; TRBD1 matches 10 bases. Trimming took 6 bases from V and 4 from J; bases not matched to a gene: 9. The CDR3 is 14 residues long. Germline V gene data show CDR1 as DFQATT and CDR2 as SNEGSKA (reference sequence). CDR3 region: CSAEAPGQGYEQYF. The CDR3 bases are TGCAGTGCCGAAGCCCCGGGACAGGGGTACGAGCAGTACTTC.

Here the CDR3 reads CAILRGRTQPQHF. DNA of the CDR3: TGTGCCATCTTACGGGGGCGGACTCAGCCCCAGCATTTT. The chain joins TRBV27 to TRBJ1-5; D might be TRBD1 (6 bases). Germline V lookup: CDR1 MNHEY, CDR2 SMNVEV (reference sequence). Trimming pared 10 bases from V and 6 bases from J, leaving 16 bases between. This CDR3 is 13 amino acids long.

This clonotype was counted only a few times. The chain employs TRBV19 and TRBJ1-1, with TRBD1 identical over 7 bases. The CDR3 contains 13 residues. With V trimmed by 6 bases and J by 6 bases, 7 bases remained unmatched. Germline V gene data show CDR1 as LNHDA and CDR2 as SQIVND (reference sequence). CDR3 sequence reads: CASSQQGMAEAFF. In DNA form, the CDR3 reads TGTGCCAGTAGCCAACAGGGGATGGCTGAAGCTTTCTTT.

There are many counts of this clonotype. V is TRBV7-2 and J is TRBJ2-3; 10 positions match TRBD1. The CDR3 has 16 amino acids. The trim removed 5 bases at V and 4 bases at J, leaving 9 bases unmatched. Germline values: CDR1 SGHTA, CDR2 FQGNSA. In DNA, the CDR3 is TGTGCCAGCAGCCTCCTACCGGGACAGGGGTCAGATACGCAGTATTTT. Translated, it gives CASSLLPGQGSDTQYF.

This clonotype has a handful of counts. This chain connects TRBV6-1 to TRBJ2-4, with a tentative D call TRBD2 (5 bases). This CDR3 region has 17 residues. The ends were cut back, 6 bases at V and 1 base at J, with 19 bases in the middle. From germline, CDR1 is MNHNS and CDR2 SASEGT. CDR3 protein: CASSPEGLRLAKNIQYF. CDR3 DNA: TGTGCCAGCAGCCCTGAGGGTTTGAGGCTGGCCAAAAACATTCAGTACTTC.

The V and J genes are TRBV20-1 and TRBJ2-3, with TRBD1 matching 8 bases. The V segment lost 3 bases and the J segment 4 bases; nucleotides outside the gene matches: 9. The CDR3 covers 15 residues. CDR1 is DFQATT, CDR2 SNEGSKA, per germline (reference sequence). This CDR3 is CSASPRTGNSDTQYF. CDR3 sequence (DNA): TGCAGTGCTAGCCCCCGGACAGGGAATTCAGATACGCAGTATTTT.

The chain employs TRBV9 and TRBJ2-7; 14 bases align to TRBD2. CDR1 and CDR2 (germline): SGDLS, YYNGEE. The CDR3 is 15 residues long. V lost 4 bases and J lost 7; bases outside the gene matches: 7. The DNA of the CDR3 is TGTGCCAGCAGCTTCGGACTAGCGGGAGGTGGAGAGCAGTACTTC. Its translation: CASSFGLAGGGEQYF.

J is TRBJ2-4 and V is TRBV6-1; 7 positions agree with TRBD2. CDR3 length: 15 amino acids. In germline, CDR1 is MNHNS, CDR2 SASEGT. J was trimmed by 1 base and V by 0 bases; bases with no gene match: 0. The CDR3 here is CASSEAGGAKNIQYF. The CDR3 DNA sequence: TGTGCCAGCAGTGAAGCGGGAGGGGCCAAAAACATTCAGTACTTC.

This clonotype came up many times. V is TRBV28 and J is TRBJ2-5; possibly TRBD2 for D (6 bases). V lost 2 bases, J lost 3 bases, and 19 bases lay in between. Germline CDR1 reads MDHEN; CDR2 reads SYDVKM. This CDR3 has 17 residues. DNA for the CDR3: TGTGCCAGCAGTTTAATGGAGGGAGTCGGGGGTGAAGAGACCCAGTACTTC. It encodes CASSLMEGVGGEETQYF.

This clonotype was counted a few times. This chain connects TRBV2 to TRBJ2-1; D remains ambiguous. CDR3 length: 13 amino acids. The V and J ends lost 7 bases and 1 base respectively, with 8 bases between them. The germline CDR1 and CDR2 sequences are SNHLY and FYNNEI. CDR3 DNA sequence: TGTGCCAGCAAAAATCGATCCTACAATGAGCAGTTCTTC. It encodes CASKNRSYNEQFF.

This clonotype was found once. A much larger clone differs from this one at a single base, so this may be a read error. This sequence joins TRBV12-3 or TRBV12-4 and TRBJ2-1; TRBD2 aligns across 8 bases. The J call is doubtful: the DNA matches TRBJ2-7 better. CDR3 size: 14 residues. This CDR3 is CASTAGGTDNEQYF. For the CDR3, the DNA is TGTGCCAGCACCGCGGGAGGAACAGACAATGAGCAGTACTTC.

Only a few counts were recorded for this clonotype. The rearrangement joins TRBV28 to TRBJ1-2; TRBD1 aligns across 7 bases. The CDR3 totals 15 residues. The trim removed 5 bases at V and 5 bases at J, leaving 11 bases unmatched. In germline, CDR1 is MDHEN, CDR2 SYDVKM. CDR3 region: CASSPPRGGRYGYTF. CDR3 bases: TGTGCCAGCAGTCCCCCTCGAGGGGGCCGGTATGGCTACACCTTC.

V usage is TRBV29-1 and J usage is TRBJ2-1, with D perhaps TRBD1 or TRBD2 (5 bases each). This CDR3 region has 13 residues. V lost 4 bases and J 12 bases, leaving 19 bases between the germline ends. Germline lookup yields CDR1 SQVTM and CDR2 ANQGSEA. The CDR3 reads CSVVGTHGGTQFF. CDR3 bases: TGCAGCGTTGTAGGGACCCACGGCGGTACGCAGTTCTTC.

The CDR3: CASSLGTGGAYNEQFF. CDR3 nucleotide sequence: TGCGCCAGCAGCTTGGGCACAGGGGGCGCCTACAATGAGCAGTTCTTC. The chain joins TRBV5-1 to TRBJ2-1; 9 bases align to TRBD1. The CDR3 length is 16 residues. The germline gives CDR1 SGHRS, CDR2 YFSETQ. V lost 0 bases, J lost 2 bases, and 3 bases stayed unmatched.